This is a list of T cell receptor beta chains from one sample in a study of radiation and T cells in renal cell carcinoma. Generated by immunoSEQ multiplex PCR, the TCRdb table keeps only in-frame clones and is missing some. The data hold 120,000 to 150,000 clones, with 86% observed a single time. The material was blood, obtained from a patient whose treatment included radiotherapy and nephrectomy. These receptors were obtained from a woman between 45 and 60 years old with renal cell carcinoma. Both conserved end residues are part of each CDR3. The D gene is left open where the match is weak. Rows give clone size only sometimes, using once, few, many, or a class for an expanded clone.

size: .
J: TRBJ2-3
D: TRBD2
V: TRBV19
DNA: TGTGCCAGTAGGCCCGCGCCGCCCCGACAGACTAGCGGGAGGACACCCACAGATACGCAGTATTTT
CDR3: CASRPAPPRQTSGRTPTDTQYF

size: .
J: TRBJ2-1
D: .
V: TRBV7-9
DNA: TGTGCCAGCAGCACCCCGGTGAGCGGAAGCTCCTACAATGAGCAGTTCTTC
CDR3: CASSTPVSGSSYNEQFF

size: .
J: TRBJ1-5
D: .
V: TRBV5-5
DNA: TGTGCCAGCAACGTCAGTCCCTTGGGCAATCAGCCCCAGCATTTT
CDR3: CASNVSPLGNQPQHF

size: .
J: TRBJ2-5
D: .
V: TRBV4-1
DNA: TGCGCCAGCAGCCAAGAAGCTGGCGCCGGCGCGGAGACCCAGTACTTC
CDR3: CASSQEAGAGAETQYF

size: .
J: TRBJ2-1
D: TRBD1
V: TRBV7-2
DNA: TGTGCCAGCAGCTCACAGGGGGCTGCGGCCACATGGGAGCAGTTCTTC
CDR3: CASSSQGAAATWEQFF

size: .
J: TRBJ1-5
D: .
V: TRBV5-4
DNA: TGTGCCAGCAGCCTCCGCAGGGAGGTTCAGCCCCAGCATTTT
CDR3: CASSLRREVQPQHF

size: .
J: TRBJ2-4
D: .
V: TRBV5-1
DNA: TGCGCCAGCAGCACCGTGACAGGCCCCCAAAACATTCAGTACTTC
CDR3: CASSTVTGPQNIQYF

size: once
J: TRBJ2-5
D: .
V: TRBV19
DNA: TGTGCCAGTAGAAGGGTGGGCTATGAGACCCAGTACTTC
CDR3: CASRRVGYETQYF

size: .
J: TRBJ2-5
D: .
V: TRBV19
DNA: TGTGCCAGTAGTATGGCGGACAGCCAAGAGACCCAGTACTTC
CDR3: CASSMADSQETQYF

size: .
J: TRBJ2-7
D: TRBD1
V: TRBV7-2
DNA: TGTGCCAGCAGCTCTTCAGGGGGCGCAACCTACGAGCAGTACTTC
CDR3: CASSSSGGATYEQYF

size: .
J: TRBJ1-1
D: TRBD1
V: TRBV9
DNA: TGTGCCAGCAGCGAGGGACAGGGGCGGGGGAACACTGAAGCTTTCTTT
CDR3: CASSEGQGRGNTEAFF

size: once
J: TRBJ1-6
D: .
V: TRBV19
DNA: TGTGCCAGTAGTATCTCCACTAGCTCCTATAATTCACCCCTCCACTTT
CDR3: CASSISTSSYNSPLHF

size: .
J: TRBJ2-4
D: TRBD2
V: TRBV18
DNA: TGTGCCAGCTCTGCGGGGGGGGAGGACATTCAGTACTTC
CDR3: CASSAGGEDIQYF

size: once
J: TRBJ2-3
D: .
V: TRBV11-2
DNA: TGTGCCAGCAGCTCGGTGGAGGGCCCAGATACGCAGTATTTT
CDR3: CASSSVEGPDTQYF

size: .
J: TRBJ1-5
D: .
V: TRBV18
DNA: TGTGCCAGCTCACCGACCCGGGAGACGGGTAGCAATCAGCCCCAGCATTTT
CDR3: CASSPTRETGSNQPQHF

size: .
J: TRBJ2-7
D: .
V: TRBV6-1
DNA: TGTGCCAGCAGTGAAGTTTTCTGGCTAGGAGCCTACGAGCAGTACTTC
CDR3: CASSEVFWLGAYEQYF

size: .
J: TRBJ1-1
D: .
V: TRBV28
DNA: TGTGCCAGCAGTACCCACATTGAAGCTTTCTTT
CDR3: CASSTHIEAFF

size: .
J: TRBJ2-5
D: TRBD2
V: TRBV5-6
DNA: TGTGCCAGCAGCCACATAGCGGGAGAAGAGACCCAGTACTTC
CDR3: CASSHIAGEETQYF

size: .
J: TRBJ2-7
D: .
V: TRBV7-9
DNA: TGTGCCAGCAGCCCAAGGGATACCGCCTACGAGCAGTACTTC
CDR3: CASSPRDTAYEQYF

size: .
J: TRBJ2-7
D: .
V: TRBV28
DNA: TGTGCCAGCAAATTAGCAGGGGAGCAGTACTTC
CDR3: CASKLAGEQYF

size: .
J: TRBJ2-5
D: TRBD1
V: TRBV5-4
DNA: TGTGCCAGCAGCCGGTCCGGGACAGGGGAACAAGAGACCCAGTACTTC
CDR3: CASSRSGTGEQETQYF

size: .
J: TRBJ1-1
D: TRBD1
V: TRBV9
DNA: TGTGCCAGCAGCCAGACCCAGGGGGGCACTGAAGCTTTCTTT
CDR3: CASSQTQGGTEAFF

size: .
J: TRBJ1-3
D: .
V: TRBV19
DNA: TGTGCCAGTTCAACCTGGGGGTCTGGAAACACCATATATTTT
CDR3: CASSTWGSGNTIYF

size: .
J: TRBJ2-1
D: .
V: TRBV19
DNA: TGTGCCAGTAGTATCGACCACTCCTACAATGAGCAGTTCTTC
CDR3: CASSIDHSYNEQFF

size: .
J: TRBJ1-6
D: .
V: TRBV2
DNA: TGTGCCAGCAGTGATACGGGGGGATACTATAATTCACCCCTCCACTTT
CDR3: CASSDTGGYYNSPLHF

size: .
J: TRBJ2-3
D: TRBD2
V: TRBV19
DNA: TGTGCCAGTAGGGGACTAGCGGGACTAACAGATACGCAGTATTTT
CDR3: CASRGLAGLTDTQYF

size: .
J: TRBJ1-1
D: .
V: TRBV28
DNA: TGTGCCAGCAGCATCGTCTCTACGGACACTGAAGCTTTCTTT
CDR3: CASSIVSTDTEAFF

size: once
J: TRBJ2-3
D: .
V: TRBV7-2
DNA: TGTGCCAGCACCCCCCGGAGCGGAATCACAGATACGCAGTATTTT
CDR3: CASTPRSGITDTQYF

size: .
J: TRBJ2-5
D: .
V: TRBV6-6
DNA: TGTGCCAGCAGCTGGGAGACCCAGTACTTC
CDR3: CASSWETQYF

size: .
J: TRBJ1-2
D: TRBD1
V: TRBV19
DNA: TGTGCCAGTAGCCCACAGGGGGATGGCTACACCTTC
CDR3: CASSPQGDGYTF

size: .
J: TRBJ2-5
D: .
V: TRBV4-1
DNA: TGCGCCAGCAGTCAGACCCTGGCGGAGACCCAGTACTTC
CDR3: CASSQTLAETQYF

size: .
J: TRBJ1-6
D: .
V: TRBV30
DNA: TGTGCCTGGAGACACGGACTCTTCGATTCACCCCTCCACTTT
CDR3: CAWRHGLFDSPLHF

size: .
J: TRBJ2-3
D: .
V: TRBV7-2
DNA: TGTGCCAGCAGCTCTTCTTCGGTAGATACGCAGTATTTT
CDR3: CASSSSSVDTQYF

size: .
J: TRBJ2-7
D: .
V: TRBV28
DNA: TGTGCCAGCAGTTTACCGGGAAGCTCCTACGAGCAGTACTTC
CDR3: CASSLPGSSYEQYF

size: .
J: TRBJ2-4
D: .
V: TRBV29-1
DNA: TGCAGCGTTGAATCTGGAGCCAAAAACATTCAGTACTTC
CDR3: CSVESGAKNIQYF

size: .
J: TRBJ2-5
D: .
V: TRBV5-1
DNA: TGCGCCAGCAGCAGGGCAACGCCTGAGACCCAGTACTTC
CDR3: CASSRATPETQYF

size: .
J: TRBJ2-7
D: .
V: TRBV28
DNA: TGTGCCAGCAGTTCACAGACCTACGAGCAGTACTTC
CDR3: CASSSQTYEQYF

size: .
J: TRBJ2-7
D: .
V: TRBV5-5
DNA: TGTGCCAGCAGCTTGGCCCTTCTCTCCTACGAGCAGTACTTC
CDR3: CASSLALLSYEQYF

size: once
J: TRBJ1-4
D: .
V: TRBV28
DNA: TGTGCCAGCAGTTTGGGGGGCTCGAAGGAAAAACTGTTTTTT
CDR3: CASSLGGSKEKLFF

size: .
J: TRBJ2-1
D: .
V: TRBV7-9
DNA: TGTGCCAGCAGCTTAGCTGCCAGGATTAATGAGCAGTTCTTC
CDR3: CASSLAARINEQFF

size: .
J: TRBJ2-5
D: TRBD1
V: TRBV5-4
DNA: TGTGCCAGCAGCCGAGAAGGGACAGGCCGCCAAGAGACCCAGTACTTC
CDR3: CASSREGTGRQETQYF

size: .
J: TRBJ2-3
D: .
V: TRBV6-5
DNA: TGTGCCAGCAGTTACGGGGACCTTAATACGCAGTATTTT
CDR3: CASSYGDLNTQYF

size: .
J: TRBJ2-5
D: .
V: TRBV18
DNA: TGTGCCAGCTCACCTGTGAAGGACCGAGAGACCCAGTACTTC
CDR3: CASSPVKDRETQYF

size: .
J: TRBJ1-1
D: .
V: TRBV6-5
DNA: TGTGCCAGCAGTTCCCCAGGGAGGAAAACTGAAGCTTTCTTT
CDR3: CASSSPGRKTEAFF

size: .
J: TRBJ1-1
D: .
V: TRBV7-9
DNA: TGTGCCAGCAGCTTCACAGGAGCGAACACTGAAGCTTTCTTT
CDR3: CASSFTGANTEAFF